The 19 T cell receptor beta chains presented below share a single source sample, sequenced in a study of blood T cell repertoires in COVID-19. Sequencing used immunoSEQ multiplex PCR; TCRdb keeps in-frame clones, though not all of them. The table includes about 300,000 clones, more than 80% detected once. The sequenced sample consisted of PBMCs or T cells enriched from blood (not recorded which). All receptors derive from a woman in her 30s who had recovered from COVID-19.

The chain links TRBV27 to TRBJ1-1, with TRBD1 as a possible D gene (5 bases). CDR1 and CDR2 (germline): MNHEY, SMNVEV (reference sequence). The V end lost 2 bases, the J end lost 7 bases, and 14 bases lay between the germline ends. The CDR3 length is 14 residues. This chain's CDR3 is CASSLGFGRVEAFF. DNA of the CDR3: TGTGCCAGCAGTTTAGGTTTCGGCAGGGTTGAAGCTTTCTTT.

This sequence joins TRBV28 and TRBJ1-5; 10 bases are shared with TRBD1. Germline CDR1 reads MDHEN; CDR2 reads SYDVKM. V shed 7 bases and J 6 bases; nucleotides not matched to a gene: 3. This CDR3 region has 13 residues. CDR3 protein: CASNDRGRQPQHF. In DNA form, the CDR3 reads TGTGCCAGCAATGACAGGGGGCGTCAGCCCCAGCATTTT.

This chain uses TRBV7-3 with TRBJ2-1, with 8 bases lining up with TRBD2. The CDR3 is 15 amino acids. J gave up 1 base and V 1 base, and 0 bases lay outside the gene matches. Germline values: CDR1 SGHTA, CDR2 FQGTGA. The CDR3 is CASSLIAGSYNEQFF. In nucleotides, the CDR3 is TGTGCCAGCAGCTTAATAGCGGGATCCTACAATGAGCAGTTCTTC.

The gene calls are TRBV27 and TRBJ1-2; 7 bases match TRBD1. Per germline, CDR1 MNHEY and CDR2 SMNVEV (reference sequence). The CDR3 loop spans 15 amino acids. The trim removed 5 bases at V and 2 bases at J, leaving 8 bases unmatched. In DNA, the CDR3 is TGTGCCAGCAGTAATATCGACAGGGCCAACTATGGCTACACCTTC. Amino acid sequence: CASSNIDRANYGYTF.

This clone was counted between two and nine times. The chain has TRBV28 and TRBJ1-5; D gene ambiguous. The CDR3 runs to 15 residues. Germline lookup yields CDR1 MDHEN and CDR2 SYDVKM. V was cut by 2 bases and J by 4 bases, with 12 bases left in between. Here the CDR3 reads CASSLPTSGNQPQHF. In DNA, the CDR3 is TGTGCCAGCAGTTTACCTACCTCGGGGAATCAGCCCCAGCATTTT.

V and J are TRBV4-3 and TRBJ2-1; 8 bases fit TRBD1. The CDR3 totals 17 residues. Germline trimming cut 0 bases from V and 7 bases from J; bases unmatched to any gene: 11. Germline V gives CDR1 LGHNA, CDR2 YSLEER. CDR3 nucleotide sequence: TGCGCCAGCAGCCAAGACCCCCCCAGACAGGGGAGGAATGAGCAGTTCTTC. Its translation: CASSQDPPRQGRNEQFF.

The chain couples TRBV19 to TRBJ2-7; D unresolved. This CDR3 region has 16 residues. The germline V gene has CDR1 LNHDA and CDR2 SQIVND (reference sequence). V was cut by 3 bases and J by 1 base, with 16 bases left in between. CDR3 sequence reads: CASSILGLTPSYEQYF. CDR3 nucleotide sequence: TGTGCCAGTAGTATTTTGGGCTTGACACCTTCCTACGAGCAGTACTTC.

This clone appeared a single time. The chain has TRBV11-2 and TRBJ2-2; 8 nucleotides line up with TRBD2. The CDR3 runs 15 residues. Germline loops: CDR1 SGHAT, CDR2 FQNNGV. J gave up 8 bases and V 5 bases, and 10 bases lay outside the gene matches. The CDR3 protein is CASSPPAGETGELFF. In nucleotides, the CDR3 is TGTGCCAGCAGCCCGCCAGCGGGAGAAACAGGGGAGCTGTTTTTT.

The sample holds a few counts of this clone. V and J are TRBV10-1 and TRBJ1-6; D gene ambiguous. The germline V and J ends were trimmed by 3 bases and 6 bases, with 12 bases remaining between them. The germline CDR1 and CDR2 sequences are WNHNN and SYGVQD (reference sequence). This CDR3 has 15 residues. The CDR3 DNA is TGCGCCAGCAGTGACCGCAGAAATCCTAATTCACCCCTCCACTTT. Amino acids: CASSDRRNPNSPLHF.

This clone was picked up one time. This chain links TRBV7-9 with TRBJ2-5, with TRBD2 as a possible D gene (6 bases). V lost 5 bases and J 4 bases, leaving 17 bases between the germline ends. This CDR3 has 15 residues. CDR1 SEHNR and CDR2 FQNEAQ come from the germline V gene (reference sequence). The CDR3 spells CASSLVLGGSETQYF. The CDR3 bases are TGTGCCAGCAGCCTGGTTTTGGGGGGTTCAGAGACCCAGTACTTC.

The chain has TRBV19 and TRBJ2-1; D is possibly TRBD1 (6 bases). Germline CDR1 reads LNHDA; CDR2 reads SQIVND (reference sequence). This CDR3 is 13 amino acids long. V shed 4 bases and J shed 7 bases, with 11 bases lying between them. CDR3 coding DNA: TGTGCCAGTAGTAGGGACATGGCTAATGAGCAGTTCTTC. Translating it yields CASSRDMANEQFF.

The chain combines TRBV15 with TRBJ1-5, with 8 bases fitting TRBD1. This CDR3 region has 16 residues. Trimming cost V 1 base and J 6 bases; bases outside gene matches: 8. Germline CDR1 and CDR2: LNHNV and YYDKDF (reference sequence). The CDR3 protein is CATSRAQGARTQPQHF. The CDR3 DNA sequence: TGTGCCACCAGCAGAGCCCAGGGGGCTCGTACTCAGCCCCAGCATTTT. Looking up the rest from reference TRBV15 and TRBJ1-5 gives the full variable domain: DAMVIQNPRYQVTQFGKPVTLSCSQTLNHNVMYWYQQKSSQAPKLLFHYYDKDFNNEADTPDNFQSRRPNTSFCFLDIRSPGLGDTAMYLCATSRAQGARTQPQHFGDGTRLSIL.

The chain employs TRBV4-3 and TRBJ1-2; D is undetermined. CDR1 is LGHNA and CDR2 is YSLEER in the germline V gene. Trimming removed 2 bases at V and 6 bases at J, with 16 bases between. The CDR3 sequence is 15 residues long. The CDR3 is CASSQNTLQRDGYTF. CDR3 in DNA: TGCGCCAGCAGCCAAAATACCCTACAGAGGGATGGCTACACCTTC.

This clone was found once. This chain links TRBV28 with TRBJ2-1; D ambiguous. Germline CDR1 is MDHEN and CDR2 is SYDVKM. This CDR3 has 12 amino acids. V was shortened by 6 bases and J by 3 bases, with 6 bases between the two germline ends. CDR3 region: CASSAGYNEQFF. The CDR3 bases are TGTGCCAGCAGCGCCGGCTACAATGAGCAGTTCTTC.

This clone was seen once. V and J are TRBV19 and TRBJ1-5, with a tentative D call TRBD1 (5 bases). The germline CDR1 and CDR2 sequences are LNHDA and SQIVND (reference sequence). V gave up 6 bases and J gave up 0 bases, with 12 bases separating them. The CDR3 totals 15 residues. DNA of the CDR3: TGTGCCAGTAGCTTAAACAGGTATAGCAATCAGCCCCAGCATTTT. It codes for CASSLNRYSNQPQHF.

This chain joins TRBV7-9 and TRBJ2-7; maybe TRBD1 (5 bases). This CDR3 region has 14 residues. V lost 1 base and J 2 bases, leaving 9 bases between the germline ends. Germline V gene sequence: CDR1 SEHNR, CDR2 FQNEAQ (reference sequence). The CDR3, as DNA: TGTGCCAGCAGCTTAGTTCAGGGCACCTACGAGCAGTACTTC. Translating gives CASSLVQGTYEQYF.

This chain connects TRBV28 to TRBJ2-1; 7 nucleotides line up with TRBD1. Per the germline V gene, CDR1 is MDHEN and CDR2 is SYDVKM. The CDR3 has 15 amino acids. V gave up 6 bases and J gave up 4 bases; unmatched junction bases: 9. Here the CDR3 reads CASSTGQPKYNEQFF. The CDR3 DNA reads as TGTGCCAGCAGCACGGGACAGCCGAAATACAATGAGCAGTTCTTC.

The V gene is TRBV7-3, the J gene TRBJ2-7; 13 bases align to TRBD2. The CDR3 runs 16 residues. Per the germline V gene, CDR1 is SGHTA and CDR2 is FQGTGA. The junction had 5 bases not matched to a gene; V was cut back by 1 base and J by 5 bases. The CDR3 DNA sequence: TGTGCCAGCAGCTTAAGGGCACTAGCGGGAGGGAACGAGCAGTACTTC. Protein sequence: CASSLRALAGGNEQYF.

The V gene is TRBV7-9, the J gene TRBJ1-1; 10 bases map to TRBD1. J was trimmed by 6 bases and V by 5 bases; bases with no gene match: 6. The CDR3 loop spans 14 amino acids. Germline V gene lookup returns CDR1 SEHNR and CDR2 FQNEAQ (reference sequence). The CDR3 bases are TGTGCCAGCAGCCCTAACGGACAGGGGGCTGAAGCTTTCTTT. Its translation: CASSPNGQGAEAFF.